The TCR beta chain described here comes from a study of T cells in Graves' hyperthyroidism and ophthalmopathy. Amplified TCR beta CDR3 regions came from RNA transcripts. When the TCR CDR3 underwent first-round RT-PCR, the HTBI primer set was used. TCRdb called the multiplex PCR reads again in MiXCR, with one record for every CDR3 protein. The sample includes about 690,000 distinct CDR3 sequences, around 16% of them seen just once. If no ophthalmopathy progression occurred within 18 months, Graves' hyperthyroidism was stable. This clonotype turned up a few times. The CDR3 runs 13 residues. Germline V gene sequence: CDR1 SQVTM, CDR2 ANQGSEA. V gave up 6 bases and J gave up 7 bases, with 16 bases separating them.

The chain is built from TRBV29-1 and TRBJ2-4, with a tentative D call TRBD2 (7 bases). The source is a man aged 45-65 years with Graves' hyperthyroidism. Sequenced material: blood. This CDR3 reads CSVNDEGGNIQYF. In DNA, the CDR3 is TGCAGCGTAAATGACGAGGGGGGGAACATTCAGTACTTC.